These 18 T cell receptor beta chains were all obtained from the same sample, sequenced in a study of regulatory T cells in long-lasting Graves disease. Construction of TCR beta libraries relied on iRepertoire HTBI primers and on Arm-PCR targeting CDR3 regions. TCRdb re-derived calls from the multiplex PCR reads in MiXCR, one entry per CDR3 protein. The sample has approximately 470,000 distinct CDR3 sequences, around 21% seen once. The time point was: persistent/refractory GD, antithyroid drugs over 5 years with positive TRAb. From RNA extracted from PBMCs, the TCR library was made. Here the sequenced sample was peripheral blood mononuclear cells (PBMCs), taken when the disease was refractory, from a patient treated with antithyroid drugs. The receptor set was obtained from a female donor with Graves disease.

This clonotype came up many times. The rearrangement links TRBV5-5 to TRBJ1-1; no clear D. This CDR3 is built from 14 residues. Germline V gene sequence: CDR1 SGHKS, CDR2 YYEKEE (reference sequence). V lost 0 bases, J lost 1 base, and 7 bases lay in between. CDR3 residues: CASSLAVKNTEAFF. In nucleotides, the CDR3 is TGTGCCAGCAGCTTGGCCGTAAAGAACACTGAAGCTTTCTTT.

The chain joins TRBV3-1 to TRBJ2-7; D could derive from TRBD1 or TRBD2 (6 bases each). The CDR3 totals 16 residues. V gave up 1 base and J gave up 7 bases, with 20 bases separating them. Per the germline V gene, CDR1 is LGHDT and CDR2 is YNNKEL (reference sequence). Here the CDR3 reads CASSQGGSGRGGEQYF. CDR3 bases: TGTGCCAGCAGCCAAGGAGGGAGCGGAAGAGGGGGGGAGCAGTACTTC.

This clonotype was counted between two and nine times. The chain is built from TRBV6-1 and TRBJ1-1; D gene ambiguous. The CDR3 consists of 14 residues. Trimming removed 8 bases at V and 5 bases at J, with 18 bases between. The germline CDR1 and CDR2 sequences are MNHNS and SASEGT. DNA for the CDR3: TGTGCCAGCCACGGGTGGGAGGGCGCAACTGAAGCTTTCTTT. Protein sequence: CASHGWEGATEAFF.

The chain's CDR3 is CASSSKGRVSSYEQYF. The CDR3 DNA sequence: TGTGCCAGTAGTTCGAAGGGGCGGGTGAGCTCCTACGAGCAGTACTTC. The chain joins TRBV19 to TRBJ2-7, with D perhaps being TRBD1 or TRBD2 (5 bases each). V was pared by 5 bases and J by 0 bases, with 17 bases between. Per the germline V gene, CDR1 is LNHDA and CDR2 is SQIVND (reference sequence). The CDR3 contains 16 residues.

The chain has TRBV11-3 and TRBJ2-2; D is unclear. There are 13 residues in the CDR3. Germline V gene data show CDR1 as SGHNT and CDR2 as YENEEA. The germline V and J ends were trimmed by 7 bases and 1 base, with 7 bases remaining between them. CDR3: CASNGRNTGELFF. The CDR3 nucleotides read TGTGCCAGCAACGGACGGAACACCGGGGAGCTGTTTTTT.

V and J are TRBV5-6 and TRBJ1-1, with D perhaps TRBD1 (6 bases). Germline loops: CDR1 SGHDT, CDR2 YYEEEE. V was shortened by 6 bases and J by 8 bases, with 17 bases between the two germline ends. This CDR3 spans 13 amino acids. DNA for the CDR3: TGTGCCAGCACCTTCGGGACATCCCGAGAAGCTTTCTTT. Translated: CASTFGTSREAFF.

There are many counts of this clonotype. The chain couples TRBV27 to TRBJ2-6; a weak D match, TRBD1 (5 bases). Trimming took off 4 bases at V and 0 bases at J, with 13 bases between the two ends. In germline, CDR1 is MNHEY, CDR2 SMNVEV (reference sequence). The CDR3 loop spans 17 amino acids. This CDR3 reads CASSSDRTLSGANVLTF. As DNA, the CDR3 is TGTGCCAGCAGTTCCGACAGAACCCTCTCTGGGGCCAACGTCCTGACTTTC.

This clonotype was seen many times. V gene TRBV2 combines with J gene TRBJ2-2, with 8 bases matching TRBD2. The CDR3 has 16 amino acids. CDR1 is SNHLY, CDR2 FYNNEI, per germline. The V gene end was trimmed by 3 bases and the J gene end by 2 bases; junction bases not matched to a gene: 5. The CDR3 is CASSDLTSENTGELFF. The DNA for the CDR3 is TGTGCCAGCAGTGACTTGACTAGCGAAAACACCGGGGAGCTGTTTTTT.

This clonotype was observed a handful of times. The V call is TRBV6-9, the J call TRBJ2-5; the D gene is possibly TRBD1 (5 bases). Germline-derived CDR1 and CDR2 are MNHGY and SVAAGI. V shed 3 bases and J shed 1 base, with 9 bases lying between them. The CDR3 sequence is 14 residues long. The CDR3 loop reads CASSYRTSQETQYF. For the CDR3, the DNA is TGTGCCAGCAGTTACCGGACAAGCCAAGAGACCCAGTACTTC.

J is TRBJ2-5 and V is TRBV20-1; 9 bases align to TRBD2. The V and J ends lost 2 bases and 1 base, in that order; junction bases with no gene match: 8. This CDR3 is built from 16 residues. The germline V gene has CDR1 DFQATT and CDR2 SNEGSKA (reference sequence). The CDR3 sequence is CSARIKRLAVQETQYF. DNA of the CDR3: TGCAGTGCTAGAATAAAAAGACTAGCGGTCCAAGAGACCCAGTACTTC.

At least ten counts were recorded for this clonotype. The chain recombines TRBV29-1 with TRBJ1-1, with unresolved D. The CDR3 sequence is 11 residues long. V was cut by 5 bases and J by 2 bases, with 6 bases left in between. Looked up from germline, CDR1 is SQVTM and CDR2 is ANQGSEA. The CDR3: CSVQTNTEAFF. The DNA for the CDR3 is TGCAGCGTTCAGACCAACACTGAAGCTTTCTTT.

This clonotype showed up just a few times. The rearrangement uses TRBV11-2 and TRBJ2-1, with 9 bases that match TRBD2. Per germline, CDR1 SGHAT and CDR2 FQNNGV. V shed 5 bases, J shed 3 bases, and the junction held 8 bases outside the gene matches. There are 16 residues in the CDR3. The CDR3: CASSERFSGSYNEQFF. The CDR3 bases are TGTGCCAGCAGCGAGAGGTTTAGCGGGAGCTACAATGAGCAGTTCTTC. Full variable domain (missing parts from reference TRBV11-2 and TRBJ2-1): EAGVAQSPRYKIIEKRQSVAFWCNPISGHATLYWYQQILGQGPKLLIQFQNNGVVDDSQLPKDRFSAERLKGVDSTLKIQPAKLEDSAVYLCASSERFSGSYNEQFFGPGTRLTVL.

This clonotype was counted only a few times. The chain is built from TRBV18 and TRBJ1-1; a possible D gene is TRBD1 (6 bases). The V gene lost 3 bases and the J gene lost 5 bases, with 13 bases spanning the gap. Germline V CDR1 and CDR2: KGHSH, LQKENI. The CDR3 is made up of 14 amino acids. CDR3 DNA sequence: TGTGCCAGCTCACCGCAGGGGTTGGGTACTGAAGCTTTCTTT. Its translation is CASSPQGLGTEAFF.

The genes are TRBV11-2 and TRBJ1-1, with a weak D call TRBD1 (6 bases). The germline V gene has CDR1 SGHAT and CDR2 FQNNGV. V was clipped by 6 bases and J by 0 bases, with 11 bases between them. The CDR3 spans 14 residues. This CDR3 is CASRVTGLNTEAFF. CDR3 nucleotides: TGTGCCAGCAGAGTCACAGGGCTGAACACTGAAGCTTTCTTT.

This chain links TRBV29-1 with TRBJ2-2, with a weak D call TRBD2 (7 bases). Deletions cut 6 bases from V and 8 bases from J, with 16 bases between. CDR1 SQVTM and CDR2 ANQGSEA come from the germline V gene. This CDR3 contains 13 residues. DNA for the CDR3: TGCAGCGTCCTAAGGGAGGGGACAGGGGAGCTGTTTTTT. This encodes CSVLREGTGELFF.

In this sample, this clonotype turned up a few times. The chain joins TRBV3-1 to TRBJ1-2; no clear D. V was shortened by 1 base and J by 6 bases, with 12 bases between the two germline ends. This CDR3 is built from 14 residues. Germline lookup yields CDR1 LGHDT and CDR2 YNNKEL (reference sequence). The CDR3 DNA follows: TGTGCCAGCAGCCAAGGGTACGGGTCCGATGGCTACACCTTC. This sequence encodes CASSQGYGSDGYTF.

There are many counts of this clonotype. The J gene is TRBJ2-5, the V gene TRBV27, with 9 bases fitting TRBD2. The CDR3 extends over 21 amino acids. With 9 bases clipped from V and 5 bases from J, the junction kept 31 bases outside the gene matches. Germline CDR1 reads MNHEY; CDR2 reads SMNVEV (reference sequence). This chain's CDR3 is CARANGNGVSGGKPSNETQYF. The CDR3 region has the DNA TGTGCCAGAGCAAATGGAAACGGGGTGAGCGGGGGGAAACCATCCAACGAGACCCAGTACTTC.

This clonotype came up many times. V and J are TRBV28 and TRBJ2-4, with D perhaps TRBD1 (6 bases). The CDR3 covers 16 residues. CDR1 and CDR2 from the germline V gene are MDHEN and SYDVKM. V was trimmed by 2 bases and J by 4 bases, leaving 15 bases between them. The CDR3 loop is CASSLGVQGGKNIQYF. CDR3 coding DNA: TGTGCCAGCAGTTTAGGGGTACAGGGTGGGAAAAACATTCAGTACTTC. Drawing the rest from reference TRBV28 and TRBJ2-4, the complete variable domain is DVKVTQSSRYLVKRTGEKVFLECVQDMDHENMFWYRQDPGLGLRLIYFSYDVKMKEKGDIPEGYSVSREKKERFSLILESASTNQTSMYLCASSLGVQGGKNIQYFGAGTRLSVL.